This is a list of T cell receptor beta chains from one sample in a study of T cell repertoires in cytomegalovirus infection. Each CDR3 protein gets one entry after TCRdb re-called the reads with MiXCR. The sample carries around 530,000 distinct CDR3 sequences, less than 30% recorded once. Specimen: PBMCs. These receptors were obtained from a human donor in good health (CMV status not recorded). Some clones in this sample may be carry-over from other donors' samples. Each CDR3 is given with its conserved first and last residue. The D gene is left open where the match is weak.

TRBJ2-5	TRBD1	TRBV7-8	CASSRQGETQYF
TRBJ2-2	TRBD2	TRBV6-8	CASSRLRGVVTGELFF
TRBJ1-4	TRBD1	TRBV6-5	CASSGGQMGKLFF
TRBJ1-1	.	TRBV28	CASTQYRGRSNTEAFF
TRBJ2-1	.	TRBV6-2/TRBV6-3	CASSYSRQRTYNEQFF
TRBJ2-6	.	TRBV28	CASDTGTGANVLTF
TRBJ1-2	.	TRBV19	CASSEWYGYTF
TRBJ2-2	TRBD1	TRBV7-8	CASSPYRGSTGELFF
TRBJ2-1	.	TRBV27	CASRTQSHIRDNEQFF
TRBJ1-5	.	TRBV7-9	CASSSGDGNQPQHF
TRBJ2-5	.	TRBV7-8	CASSLDRSQYF
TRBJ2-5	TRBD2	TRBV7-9	CASSPRAGGPSWETQYF
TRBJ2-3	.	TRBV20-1	CSAIMLNTDTQYF